A selection of T cell receptor beta chains follows, all from one sample in a study of beta chain features in type 1 diabetes. TCRdb's table, derived via immunoSEQ multiplex PCR, lists solely in-frame clones and lacks some. This table holds 350,000 to 450,000 clones, about 15% found once. Input material: naive CD4+ T cells from blood. The receptor set was obtained from a young man in good health. Both conserved end residues are part of each CDR3. A D gene is named only where the DNA matches it firmly. The size entry is marked missing in some rows and otherwise reads once, few, many or a size class.

d_call	v_call	j_call	clone_size	cdr3_nt	cdr3_aa
.	TRBV5-1	TRBJ2-3	few	TGCGCCAGCAGTGCAGCTAGCACAGATACGCAGTATTTT	CASSAASTDTQYF
.	TRBV9	TRBJ1-4	.	TGTGCCAGCAGCGTAGGAGTGGGTAATGAAAAACTGTTTTTT	CASSVGVGNEKLFF
TRBD2	TRBV5-1	TRBJ2-3	.	TGCGCCAGCAGCCGGGAACTAGCGGGAGGCACAGATACGCAGTATTTT	CASSRELAGGTDTQYF
.	TRBV2	TRBJ2-2	.	TGTGCCAGCAGTGAGAGGGACCCGAACACCGGGGAGCTGTTTTTT	CASSERDPNTGELFF
TRBD1	TRBV7-9	TRBJ1-4	.	TGTGCCAGCAGCCTGGGGGACAGGGATTCTAATGAAAAACTGTTTTTT	CASSLGDRDSNEKLFF
.	TRBV7-2	TRBJ1-6	once	TGTGCCAGCAGCTTACTAAATTCACCCCTCCACTTT	CASSLLNSPLHF
.	TRBV7-2	TRBJ2-7	.	TGTGCCAGCAGCTTTGTGGCCAACTACGAGCAGTACTTC	CASSFVANYEQYF
TRBD1	TRBV29-1	TRBJ1-1	.	TGCAGCGTCGACAGGGGAGGGGACACTGAAGCTTTCTTT	CSVDRGGDTEAFF
.	TRBV7-2	TRBJ2-4	few	TGTGCCAGCAGCTTAGCGGGCGTAGCCAAAAACATTCAGTACTTC	CASSLAGVAKNIQYF
TRBD2	TRBV30	TRBJ2-1	.	TGTGCCTGGAGTGTTTTCCCAGGCGGGGGAAACAATGAGCAGTTCTTC	CAWSVFPGGGNNEQFF
.	TRBV4-3	TRBJ2-1	.	TGCGCCAGCAGCCAAGATGAAGTTCAATCCTACAATGAGCAGTTCTTC	CASSQDEVQSYNEQFF
TRBD2	TRBV27	TRBJ2-3	.	TGTGCCAGCAGTTTATTAGGACTAGCGGGGGGCACAGATACGCAGTATTTT	CASSLLGLAGGTDTQYF
.	TRBV6-6	TRBJ2-5	few	TGTGCCAGCAGTCTCTTGGGGGTAGATAGGGAGACCCAGTACTTC	CASSLLGVDRETQYF
TRBD1	TRBV18	TRBJ2-7	.	TGTGCCAGCTCCCACCGGGACAGACCCTACGAGCAGTACTTC	CASSHRDRPYEQYF
.	TRBV4-1	TRBJ2-3	few	TGCGCCAGCAGCCAAGAACGTCGCACAGATACGCAGTATTTT	CASSQERRTDTQYF
TRBD2	TRBV19	TRBJ2-1	many	TGTGCCAGTAGCAAGACTAGCGGTACCTACAATGAGCAGTTCTTC	CASSKTSGTYNEQFF
TRBD1	TRBV7-7	TRBJ2-1	.	TGTGCTAGCAGCCGGGACAGAGGCAATGAGCAGTTCTTC	CASSRDRGNEQFF
TRBD1	TRBV30	TRBJ1-3	.	TGTGCCGTACAGGGGTTCTCTGGAAACACCATATATTTT	CAVQGFSGNTIYF
.	TRBV25-1	TRBJ1-1	.	TGTGCCAGCAGTGCCAGTCAGAACACTGAAGCTTTCTTT	CASSASQNTEAFF
.	TRBV4-1	TRBJ1-2	few	TGCGCCAGCAGCCACAGGGCCAGAGAAGCGGCCTATGGCTACACCTTC	CASSHRAREAAYGYTF
.	TRBV6-1	TRBJ2-6	.	TGTGCCAGCAGTGAACTGTGGGTGCCTGGGGCCAACGTCCTGACTTTC	CASSELWVPGANVLTF
TRBD2	TRBV14	TRBJ2-1	.	TGTGCCAGCAGCCAGCTAACTAGCGGGAGTTACGGTGAGCAGTTCTTC	CASSQLTSGSYGEQFF
.	TRBV10-3	TRBJ2-3	few	TGTGCCATCAGGGCGAACAGGGAAACAGATACGCAGTATTTT	CAIRANRETDTQYF
TRBD1	TRBV5-4	TRBJ2-3	few	TGTGCCAGCAGCGCTCGACAGGGTACTACTAGCACAGATACGCAGTATTTT	CASSARQGTTSTDTQYF
.	TRBV5-6	TRBJ2-5	few	TGTGCCAGCAGACGCGAAGAGACCCAGTACTTC	CASRREETQYF
.	TRBV21-1	TRBJ2-1	.	TGTGCCAGCAGCAAAGTTGGGACTAGCGAAAACTACAATGAGCAGTTCTTC	CASSKVGTSENYNEQFF
.	TRBV9	TRBJ1-1	.	TGTGCCAGCAGCGTAGATGTAGGGGGGACTGAAGCTTTCTTT	CASSVDVGGTEAFF
.	TRBV25-1	TRBJ1-2	.	TGTGCCAGCAGCCTTACCCCTATCCACTATGGCTACACCTTC	CASSLTPIHYGYTF
TRBD1	TRBV19	TRBJ1-1	.	TGTGCCAGTAGTATCAGGGGGGGAAACACTGAAGCTTTCTTT	CASSIRGGNTEAFF
.	TRBV9	TRBJ2-3	.	TGTGCCAGCAGCGGGTTCGGGGGCAGTAGCACAGATACGCAGTATTTT	CASSGFGGSSTDTQYF
.	TRBV12-5	TRBJ2-2	few	TGTGCTAGTGGGGAGAAGAACACCGGGGAGCTGTTTTTT	CASGEKNTGELFF
.	TRBV7-2	TRBJ2-7	few	TGTGCCAGCAGCTCAGTACACAACTACGAGCAGTACTTC	CASSSVHNYEQYF
.	TRBV7-9	TRBJ2-3	few	TGTGCCAGCAGCTTGTCCTACCCCACAGATACGCAGTATTTT	CASSLSYPTDTQYF
TRBD1	TRBV7-2	TRBJ2-7	.	TGTGCCAGCAGCGAGACAGGGTCCCCCTACGAGCAGTACTTC	CASSETGSPYEQYF
.	TRBV21-1	TRBJ2-3	.	TGTGCCAGCAGCAAAGTTGATTCTAGCACAGATACGCAGTATTTT	CASSKVDSSTDTQYF
TRBD2	TRBV5-4	TRBJ2-1	few	TGTGCCAGCAGCTTGGAAGCGGGAGATTACAGCTACAATGAGCAGTTCTTC	CASSLEAGDYSYNEQFF
.	TRBV9	TRBJ1-1	.	TGTGCCAGCTCTCCCACGCCAACACAGCACACCGAAGCTTTCTTT	CASSPTPTQHTEAFF
.	TRBV7-2	TRBJ2-5	.	TGTGCCAGCAGCCTCTACCAAGAGACCCAGTACTTC	CASSLYQETQYF
.	TRBV29-1	TRBJ2-7	.	TGCAGCGGAGGAGGGGAGGACTACGAGCAGTACTTC	CSGGGEDYEQYF
.	TRBV14	TRBJ2-2	few	TGTGCCAGCAGCCAAGATACACATGTTTGGGAGCTGTTTTTT	CASSQDTHVWELFF
.	TRBV21-1	TRBJ2-3	few	TGTGCCAGCAGCCGCCAACTAGCGGGAGTTCCAGATACGCAGTATTTT	CASSRQLAGVPDTQYF
.	TRBV9	TRBJ2-5	few	TGTGCCAGCAGCCCACAGGGCCAAGAGACCCAGTACTTC	CASSPQGQETQYF
TRBD1	TRBV18	TRBJ1-2	.	TGTGCCAGCTCACCCACGCAGGGGGTGCCCCTTAGCTATGGCTACACCTTC	CASSPTQGVPLSYGYTF
.	TRBV6-6	TRBJ2-5	few	TGTGCCAGCAGTTACCGCGGGTACCAAGAGACCCAGTACTTC	CASSYRGYQETQYF
.	TRBV2	TRBJ1-2	.	TGTGCCAGCATGGCAGGGGCTACCTATGGCTACACCTTC	CASMAGATYGYTF
.	TRBV25-1	TRBJ2-1	few	TGTGCCAGCAGTGATTTTGCCCTAGGGCAGTTCTTC	CASSDFALGQFF
.	TRBV30	TRBJ1-1	few	TGTGCCTGGAGTGGCTGGCGGAGCACTGAAGCTTTCTTT	CAWSGWRSTEAFF
.	TRBV5-1	TRBJ2-5	.	TGCGCCAGCAGCTTGATAAGCCAAGAGACCCAGTACTTC	CASSLISQETQYF
.	TRBV9	TRBJ2-1	few	TGTGCCAGCAGCGGGGACAACTACAATGAGCAGTTCTTC	CASSGDNYNEQFF
TRBD2	TRBV19	TRBJ2-2	few	TGTGCCAGTAGTATGTCGAGACTAGCGGGAGTTATCGGGGAGCTGTTTTTT	CASSMSRLAGVIGELFF
TRBD1	TRBV29-1	TRBJ2-7	many	TGCAGCGTCCTTTACGGACAGGGCTCCTACGAGCAGTACTTC	CSVLYGQGSYEQYF
.	TRBV5-4	TRBJ1-6	few	TGTGCCAGCAGCTTGGGGGGAAATTCACCCCTCCACTTT	CASSLGGNSPLHF
TRBD1	TRBV6-6	TRBJ1-2	few	TGTGCCAGCAGGGGACAGACTAACTATGGCTACACCTTC	CASRGQTNYGYTF
TRBD1	TRBV14	TRBJ1-1	.	TGTGCCAGCAGCCAAGTTGAGACAGGGGGCACTGAAGCTTTCTTT	CASSQVETGGTEAFF
TRBD1	TRBV5-4	TRBJ2-2	.	TGTGCCAGCAGCTGGCGGACAGGGAACACCGGGGAGCTGTTTTTT	CASSWRTGNTGELFF
.	TRBV9	TRBJ2-5	.	TGTGCCAGCAGCGTAGGTGTGGCCCAAGAGACCCAGTACTTC	CASSVGVAQETQYF
.	TRBV19	TRBJ2-1	.	TGTGCCAGTAGTATGCGGGGTACCGGAAACAATGAGCAGTTCTTC	CASSMRGTGNNEQFF
.	TRBV29-1	TRBJ2-1	.	TGCAGCGTTGGACCTGGGGGCTACAATGAGCAGTTCTTC	CSVGPGGYNEQFF